These T cell receptor beta chains were read from a single sample in a study of cytomegalovirus exposure and HLA in healthy donors. TCRdb keeps only in-frame clones here, not all; method: immunoSEQ multiplex PCR. The sample lists about 88,000 clones, around 90% occurring once. Sequencing was performed on PBMCs. Receptors were obtained from a man aged 18 to 29 in good health and CMV-seronegative. CDR3s leave out the opening cysteine and the closing phenylalanine or tryptophan. The order of the fields is V gene, J gene, CDR3 length, clone size, D gene, CDR3 protein. The D gene is left open where the match is weak. A clone size is listed for some rows: how often the clone was seen (once, few, many), or a class if it is expanded.

V gene: TRBV15
J gene: TRBJ2-7
CDR3 length: 12
clone size: -
D gene: TRBD1
CDR3 protein: ATSIRQGGYEQY

V gene: TRBV25-1
J gene: TRBJ1-3
CDR3 length: 10
clone size: -
D gene: -
CDR3 protein: ASRGDGNTIY

V gene: TRBV18
J gene: TRBJ2-7
CDR3 length: 10
clone size: -
D gene: TRBD1
CDR3 protein: ASSQQGAQQY

V gene: TRBV4-3
J gene: TRBJ1-6
CDR3 length: 13
clone size: -
D gene: -
CDR3 protein: ASSQDRQGDSPLH

V gene: TRBV7-9
J gene: TRBJ2-3
CDR3 length: 16
clone size: -
D gene: TRBD1
CDR3 protein: ASSSLPRGQGAGDTQY

V gene: TRBV18
J gene: TRBJ2-5
CDR3 length: 11
clone size: -
D gene: -
CDR3 protein: ASSRTPQETQY

V gene: TRBV19
J gene: TRBJ2-7
CDR3 length: 13
clone size: once
D gene: TRBD1
CDR3 protein: ASSMMAGGSYEQY

V gene: TRBV7-2
J gene: TRBJ2-5
CDR3 length: 15
clone size: -
D gene: TRBD2
CDR3 protein: ASSPGMLAGGGETQY

V gene: TRBV7-9
J gene: TRBJ2-6
CDR3 length: 15
clone size: -
D gene: TRBD2
CDR3 protein: ASSLAVSPTGANVLT

V gene: TRBV7-8
J gene: TRBJ2-7
CDR3 length: 16
clone size: few
D gene: -
CDR3 protein: ASSLGGTGEPITYEQY

V gene: TRBV28
J gene: TRBJ2-1
CDR3 length: 14
clone size: -
D gene: TRBD2
CDR3 protein: ASSTPTSGNFNEQF

V gene: TRBV9
J gene: TRBJ2-7
CDR3 length: 15
clone size: -
D gene: -
CDR3 protein: ASSVSGAVGSFNEQY

V gene: TRBV27
J gene: TRBJ1-2
CDR3 length: 13
clone size: -
D gene: -
CDR3 protein: ASTPQAGLSGGYT

V gene: TRBV11-2
J gene: TRBJ2-2
CDR3 length: 13
clone size: -
D gene: TRBD2
CDR3 protein: ASSKGGTNTGELF

V gene: TRBV25-1
J gene: TRBJ1-6
CDR3 length: 16
clone size: -
D gene: -
CDR3 protein: ASSARAEYSSYNSPLH

V gene: TRBV4-1
J gene: TRBJ1-1
CDR3 length: 13
clone size: -
D gene: -
CDR3 protein: ASSQWERGNTEAF

V gene: TRBV30
J gene: TRBJ2-2
CDR3 length: 13
clone size: once
D gene: TRBD1
CDR3 protein: AWSVPDRATGELF

V gene: TRBV9
J gene: TRBJ1-2
CDR3 length: 14
clone size: -
D gene: TRBD1
CDR3 protein: ASSPSRDRDIYGYT

V gene: TRBV5-1
J gene: TRBJ2-5
CDR3 length: 13
clone size: -
D gene: TRBD1
CDR3 protein: ASSSGTGISETQY

V gene: TRBV7-9
J gene: TRBJ1-2
CDR3 length: 13
clone size: -
D gene: -
CDR3 protein: ASSLAQGKGLGYT

V gene: TRBV7-6
J gene: TRBJ2-7
CDR3 length: 14
clone size: few
D gene: -
CDR3 protein: ASSLRLGLQAYEQY

V gene: TRBV6-4
J gene: TRBJ2-1
CDR3 length: 15
clone size: once
D gene: TRBD2
CDR3 protein: ARETSGNESSYNEQF

V gene: TRBV9
J gene: TRBJ2-3
CDR3 length: 14
clone size: -
D gene: -
CDR3 protein: ASQGTGHLRTDTQY

V gene: TRBV29-1
J gene: TRBJ2-1
CDR3 length: 15
clone size: -
D gene: TRBD2
CDR3 protein: SVTRGLAGGPHNEQF

V gene: TRBV5-1
J gene: TRBJ2-3
CDR3 length: 14
clone size: -
D gene: TRBD2
CDR3 protein: ASSLASSGPWDTQY

V gene: TRBV6-6
J gene: TRBJ1-1
CDR3 length: 14
clone size: -
D gene: -
CDR3 protein: ASSPYPRGVNTEAF

V gene: TRBV6-6
J gene: TRBJ1-1
CDR3 length: 11
clone size: -
D gene: -
CDR3 protein: ASWGGAYTEAF

V gene: TRBV21-1
J gene: TRBJ2-7
CDR3 length: 15
clone size: -
D gene: -
CDR3 protein: ASSKGTGTSGDYEQY

V gene: TRBV5-1
J gene: TRBJ2-3
CDR3 length: 11
clone size: -
D gene: -
CDR3 protein: ASSLGTADTQY

V gene: TRBV11-1
J gene: TRBJ2-7
CDR3 length: 13
clone size: -
D gene: TRBD2
CDR3 protein: ASSLGSGSSYEQY

V gene: TRBV5-1
J gene: TRBJ2-3
CDR3 length: 13
clone size: -
D gene: -
CDR3 protein: ASSLGRDVTDTQY

V gene: TRBV7-9
J gene: TRBJ2-1
CDR3 length: 14
clone size: -
D gene: TRBD2
CDR3 protein: ASSLGGLAGLNEQF

V gene: TRBV10-3
J gene: TRBJ2-7
CDR3 length: 14
clone size: -
D gene: -
CDR3 protein: AISESASRSSYEQY

V gene: TRBV18
J gene: TRBJ1-1
CDR3 length: 12
clone size: -
D gene: -
CDR3 protein: ASLPQGLGTEAF

V gene: TRBV27
J gene: TRBJ1-5
CDR3 length: 12
clone size: -
D gene: -
CDR3 protein: ASSLGRTNQPQH

V gene: TRBV6-5
J gene: TRBJ2-3
CDR3 length: 14
clone size: -
D gene: TRBD2
CDR3 protein: ASSYRTSGRTDTQY

V gene: TRBV7-9
J gene: TRBJ1-1
CDR3 length: 11
clone size: -
D gene: -
CDR3 protein: ASSLREETEAF

V gene: TRBV4-3
J gene: TRBJ2-3
CDR3 length: 11
clone size: -
D gene: -
CDR3 protein: ASSQDLSYTQY

V gene: TRBV7-9
J gene: TRBJ1-3
CDR3 length: 14
clone size: -
D gene: -
CDR3 protein: SSSLGRGPPGNTIY

V gene: TRBV27
J gene: TRBJ1-5
CDR3 length: 16
clone size: -
D gene: TRBD1
CDR3 protein: ASRRQGREAGSNQPQH

V gene: TRBV11-3
J gene: TRBJ1-1
CDR3 length: 12
clone size: -
D gene: -
CDR3 protein: ASSLDGRDTEAF

V gene: TRBV11-2
J gene: TRBJ2-6
CDR3 length: 15
clone size: -
D gene: -
CDR3 protein: ASSPRGGTGGANVLT

V gene: TRBV6-1
J gene: TRBJ1-2
CDR3 length: 13
clone size: -
D gene: -
CDR3 protein: ASSERGTGSFGYT

V gene: TRBV7-7
J gene: TRBJ2-5
CDR3 length: 13
clone size: -
D gene: TRBD2
CDR3 protein: ASSKAGGLQETQY

V gene: TRBV10-3
J gene: TRBJ2-7
CDR3 length: 10
clone size: -
D gene: -
CDR3 protein: AISERGYEQY

V gene: TRBV4-2
J gene: TRBJ1-5
CDR3 length: 16
clone size: -
D gene: -
CDR3 protein: ASSRDLRQVGGNQPQH

V gene: TRBV13
J gene: TRBJ2-1
CDR3 length: 14
clone size: -
D gene: TRBD2
CDR3 protein: ASRLAGTSGDNEQF